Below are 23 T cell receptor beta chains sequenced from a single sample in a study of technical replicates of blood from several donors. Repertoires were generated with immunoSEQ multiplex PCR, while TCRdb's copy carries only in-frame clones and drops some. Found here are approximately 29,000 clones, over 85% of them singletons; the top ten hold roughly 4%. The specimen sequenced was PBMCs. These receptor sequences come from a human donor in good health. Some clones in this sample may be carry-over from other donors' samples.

The CDR3 DNA is TGTGCCAGCAGCTTACTAGCGGGTTTGAGCTCCTACAATGAGCAGTTCTTC. Protein product: CASSLLAGLSSYNEQFF. The rearrangement uses TRBV13 and TRBJ2-1; TRBD2 matches at 8 bases. This CDR3 is 17 amino acids long. CDR1 is PRHDT and CDR2 is FYEKMQ in the germline V gene (reference sequence). Trimming cost V 2 bases and J 0 bases; bases outside gene matches: 6.

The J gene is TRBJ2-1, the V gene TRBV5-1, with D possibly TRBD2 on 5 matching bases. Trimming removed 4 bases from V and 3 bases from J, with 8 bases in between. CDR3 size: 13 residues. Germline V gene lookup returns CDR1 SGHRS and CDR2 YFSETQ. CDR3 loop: CASSVAGYNEQFF. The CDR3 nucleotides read TGCGCCAGCAGCGTGGCGGGCTACAATGAGCAGTTCTTC.

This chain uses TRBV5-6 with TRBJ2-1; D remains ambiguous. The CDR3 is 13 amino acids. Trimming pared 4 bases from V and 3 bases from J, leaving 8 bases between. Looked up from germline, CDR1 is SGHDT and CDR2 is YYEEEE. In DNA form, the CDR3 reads TGTGCCAGCAGCCCCCAGCGCTACAATGAGCAGTTCTTC. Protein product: CASSPQRYNEQFF.

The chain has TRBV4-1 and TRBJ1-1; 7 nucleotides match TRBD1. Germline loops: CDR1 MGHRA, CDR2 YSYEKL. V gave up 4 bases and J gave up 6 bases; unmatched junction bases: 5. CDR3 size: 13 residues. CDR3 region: CASSRQGGSEAFF. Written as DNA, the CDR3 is TGCGCCAGCAGCCGTCAGGGGGGCTCTGAAGCTTTCTTT.

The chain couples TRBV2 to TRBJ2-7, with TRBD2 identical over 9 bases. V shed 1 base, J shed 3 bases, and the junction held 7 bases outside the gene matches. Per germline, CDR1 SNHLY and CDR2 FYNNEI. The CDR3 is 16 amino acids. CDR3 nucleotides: TGTGCCAGCAGTGAAGGCGCTAGCGGGGCCATCTACGAGCAGTACTTC. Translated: CASSEGASGAIYEQYF.

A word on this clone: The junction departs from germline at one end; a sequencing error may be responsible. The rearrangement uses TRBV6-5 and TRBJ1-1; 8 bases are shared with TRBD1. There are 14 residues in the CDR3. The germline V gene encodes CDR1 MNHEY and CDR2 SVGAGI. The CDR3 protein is CASRVGTGGMRWVF. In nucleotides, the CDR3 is TGTGCCAGCAGGGTAGGGACAGGAGGGATGAGATGGGTCTTT.

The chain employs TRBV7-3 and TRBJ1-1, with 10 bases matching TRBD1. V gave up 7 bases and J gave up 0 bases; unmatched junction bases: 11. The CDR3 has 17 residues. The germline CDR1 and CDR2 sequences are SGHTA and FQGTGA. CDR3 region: CASNMGQGIRMNTEAFF. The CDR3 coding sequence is TGTGCCAGCAACATGGGACAGGGGATCAGAATGAACACTGAAGCTTTCTTT.

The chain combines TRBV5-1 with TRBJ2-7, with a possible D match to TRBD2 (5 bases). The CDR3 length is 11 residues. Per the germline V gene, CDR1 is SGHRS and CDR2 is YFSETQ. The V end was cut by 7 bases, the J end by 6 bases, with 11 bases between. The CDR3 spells CASRSAFEQYF. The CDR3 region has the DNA TGCGCCAGCCGTAGCGCGTTCGAGCAGTACTTC.

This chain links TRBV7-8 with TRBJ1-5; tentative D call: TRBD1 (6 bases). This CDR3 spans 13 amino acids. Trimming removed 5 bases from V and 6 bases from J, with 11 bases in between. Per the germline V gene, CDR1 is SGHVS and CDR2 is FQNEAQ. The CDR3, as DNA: TGTGCCAGCAGCACCGACAGGATTCAGCCCCAGCATTTT. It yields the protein CASSTDRIQPQHF.

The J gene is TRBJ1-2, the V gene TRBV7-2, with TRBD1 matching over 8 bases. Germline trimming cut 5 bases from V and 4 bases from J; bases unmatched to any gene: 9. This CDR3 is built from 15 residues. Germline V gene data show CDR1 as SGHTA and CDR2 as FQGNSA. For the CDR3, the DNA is TGTGCCAGCAGCGGAACCGGGACAGGCGGCTATGGCTACACCTTC. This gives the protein CASSGTGTGGYGYTF.

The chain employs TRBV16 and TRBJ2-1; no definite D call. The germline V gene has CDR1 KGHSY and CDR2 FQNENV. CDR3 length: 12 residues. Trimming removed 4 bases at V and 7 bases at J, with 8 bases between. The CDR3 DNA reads TGTGCCAGCAGCCGGCTAGAGAATGAGCAGTTCTTC. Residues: CASSRLENEQFF.

The CDR3 DNA follows: TGTGCTAGTGGTTTGCCGGACAGGGGAGCTTTCTTT. As protein: CASGLPDRGAFF. The chain has TRBV12-5 and TRBJ1-1, with 9 bases lining up with TRBD1. This CDR3 is built from 12 residues. Germline assignment: CDR1 LGHNT and CDR2 FRNRAP. V shed 2 bases and J 10 bases; nucleotides not matched to a gene: 2. The variable domain in full, completed from reference TRBV12-5 and TRBJ1-1, reads DARVTQTPRHKVTEMGQEVTMRCQPILGHNTVFWYRQTMMQGLELLAYFRNRAPLDDSGMPKDRFSAEMPDATLATLKIQPSEPRDSAVYFCASGLPDRGAFFGQGTRLTVV.

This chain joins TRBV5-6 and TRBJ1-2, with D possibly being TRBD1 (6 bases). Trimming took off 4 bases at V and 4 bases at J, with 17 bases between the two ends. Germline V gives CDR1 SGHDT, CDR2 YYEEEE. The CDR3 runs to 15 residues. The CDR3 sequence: CASSTAGARSYGYTF. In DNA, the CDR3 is TGTGCCAGCAGCACGGCGGGGGCAAGAAGCTATGGCTACACCTTC.

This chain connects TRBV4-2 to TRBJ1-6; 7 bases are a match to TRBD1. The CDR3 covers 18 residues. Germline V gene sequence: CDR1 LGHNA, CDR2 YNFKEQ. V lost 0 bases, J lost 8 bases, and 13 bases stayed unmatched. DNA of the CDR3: TGTGCCAGCAGCCAAGAGCTAGGTCATGACAGGGAAGATTCACCCCTCCACTTT. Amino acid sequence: CASSQELGHDREDSPLHF.

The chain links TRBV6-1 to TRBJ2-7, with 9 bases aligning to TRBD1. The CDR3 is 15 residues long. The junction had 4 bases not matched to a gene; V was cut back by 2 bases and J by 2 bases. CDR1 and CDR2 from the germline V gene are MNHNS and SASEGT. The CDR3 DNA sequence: TGTGCCAGCAGTGAATCCGGGACAGGGACCTACGAGCAGTACTTC. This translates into CASSESGTGTYEQYF.

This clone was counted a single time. The CDR3 here is CASSLDTATNEKLFF. CDR3 nucleotides: TGTGCCAGCAGCTTGGATACGGCAACTAATGAAAAACTGTTTTTT. The rearrangement uses TRBV5-6 and TRBJ1-4; D ambiguous. Trimming took 0 bases from V and 0 from J, leaving 6 bases between them. The CDR3 has 15 amino acids. Germline V lookup: CDR1 SGHDT, CDR2 YYEEEE.

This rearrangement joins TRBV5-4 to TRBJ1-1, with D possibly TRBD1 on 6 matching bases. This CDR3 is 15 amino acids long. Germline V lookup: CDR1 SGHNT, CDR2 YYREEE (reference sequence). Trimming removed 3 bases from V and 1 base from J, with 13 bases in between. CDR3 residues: CASSSPGHKNTEAFF. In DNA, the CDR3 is TGTGCCAGCAGCTCACCGGGACATAAGAACACTGAAGCTTTCTTT.

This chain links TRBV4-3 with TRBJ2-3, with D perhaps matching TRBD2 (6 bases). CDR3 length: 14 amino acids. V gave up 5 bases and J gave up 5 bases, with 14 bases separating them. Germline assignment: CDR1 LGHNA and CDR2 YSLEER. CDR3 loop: CASSLAAGRDTQYF. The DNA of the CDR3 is TGCGCCAGCAGCTTAGCGGCCGGGAGAGATACGCAGTATTTT.

The DNA for the CDR3 is TGCGCCAGCAGCCCTGGGACAGGGTCTCAGCCCCAGCATTTT. The encoded protein is CASSPGTGSQPQHF. The J gene is TRBJ1-5, the V gene TRBV5-1; 9 bases match TRBD1. The trim removed 4 bases at V and 6 bases at J, leaving 5 bases unmatched. The germline V gene has CDR1 SGHRS and CDR2 YFSETQ. This CDR3 comprises 14 residues.

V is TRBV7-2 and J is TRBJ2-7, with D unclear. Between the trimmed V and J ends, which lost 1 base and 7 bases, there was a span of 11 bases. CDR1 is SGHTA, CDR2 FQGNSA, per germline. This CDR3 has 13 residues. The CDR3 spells CASSLVGAREQYF. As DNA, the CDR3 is TGTGCCAGCAGCTTAGTCGGAGCTAGGGAGCAGTACTTC.

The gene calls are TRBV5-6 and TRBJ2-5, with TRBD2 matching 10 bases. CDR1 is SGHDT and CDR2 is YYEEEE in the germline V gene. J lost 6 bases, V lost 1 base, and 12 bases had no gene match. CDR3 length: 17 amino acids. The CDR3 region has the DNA TGTGCCAGCAGCTTGACCCGGGGGGCTAGCGGGAGACAGACCCAGTACTTC. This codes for CASSLTRGASGRQTQYF.

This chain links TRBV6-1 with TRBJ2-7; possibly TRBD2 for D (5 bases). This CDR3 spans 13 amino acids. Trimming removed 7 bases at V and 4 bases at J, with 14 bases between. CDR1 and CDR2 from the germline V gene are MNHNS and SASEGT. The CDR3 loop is CASTPPGFYEQYF. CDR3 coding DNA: TGTGCCAGCACCCCACCGGGATTTTACGAGCAGTACTTC.

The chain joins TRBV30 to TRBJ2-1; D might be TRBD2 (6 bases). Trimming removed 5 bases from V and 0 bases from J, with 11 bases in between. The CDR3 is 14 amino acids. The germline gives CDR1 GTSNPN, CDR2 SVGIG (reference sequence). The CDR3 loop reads CAWARRGSYNEQFF. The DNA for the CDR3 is TGTGCCTGGGCCCGGAGGGGCTCCTACAATGAGCAGTTCTTC.